This T cell receptor (beta chain) was retrieved from a study of blood T cells in healthy people across ages. Study findings and constraints: Expanded clonotype changes were possibly confounded by unknown donor CMV status. A strong correlation was found between TCR beta diversity and the percentage of naive T cells.

The V gene's germline CDR1 is DFQATT and CDR2 SNEGSKA (reference sequence). The CDR3 spans 14 residues. Primed by a sample-barcoded 5' primer and a J-beta primer mix, a second PCR proceeded for about 7 to 11 cycles. The authors tagged each cDNA molecule using a template-switch adaptor with 12 random nucleotides. TCRdb called the 5' RACE reads again in MiXCR, with one record for every CDR3 protein. The table lists about 1.8 million distinct CDR3 sequences, 49% of them singletons, with around 2.1% in the top ten. On this clonotype itself: Its specificity is unknown. One end of the junction fails to match germline, which may point to a read error.

Healthy Caucasian individuals from Russia aged roughly 6 to 100 were enrolled as donors. The rearrangement joins TRBV20-1 to TRBJ1-2; no definite D call. The source material was blood. The receptor was derived from a woman aged 40 to 55 in good health. In nucleotides, the CDR3 is TGCGGTGCTCCCACCCGGGTCAGCAACTATGGCTACACCTTC. Translation: CGAPTRVSNYGYTF.